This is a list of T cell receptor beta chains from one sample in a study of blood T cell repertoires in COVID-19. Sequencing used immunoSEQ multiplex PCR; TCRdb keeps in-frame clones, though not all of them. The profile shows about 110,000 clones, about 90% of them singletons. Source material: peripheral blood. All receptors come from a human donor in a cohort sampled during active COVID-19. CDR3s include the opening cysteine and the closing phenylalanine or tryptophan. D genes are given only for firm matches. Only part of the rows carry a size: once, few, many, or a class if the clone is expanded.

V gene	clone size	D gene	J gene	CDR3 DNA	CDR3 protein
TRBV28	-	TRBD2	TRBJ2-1	TGTGCCAGCAGTTCGGGACTAGCGGGAAACAAATACAATGAGCAGTTCTTC	CASSSGLAGNKYNEQFF
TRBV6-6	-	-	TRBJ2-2	TGTGCCAGCAGTTCCCGACTAGGGAGCACCGGGGAGCTGTTTTTT	CASSSRLGSTGELFF
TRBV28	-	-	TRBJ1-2	TGTGCCAGCACCCTAACAGGGAACTATGGCTACACCTTC	CASTLTGNYGYTF
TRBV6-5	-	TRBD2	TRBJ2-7	TGTGCCAGCAGGCCTCTAGCGGGAGAGGGGCAGTACTTC	CASRPLAGEGQYF
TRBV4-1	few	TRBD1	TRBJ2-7	TGCGCCAGCAGCCAACAGGGACAGGCGAACTCCTACGAGCAGTACTTC	CASSQQGQANSYEQYF
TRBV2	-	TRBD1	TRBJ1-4	TGTGCCAGCAGGGACAGGGGAAATAATGAAAAACTGTTTTTT	CASRDRGNNEKLFF
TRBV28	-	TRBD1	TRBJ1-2	TGTGCCAGCAGACCATCAGGGGGCGCTTACTATGGCTACACCTTC	CASRPSGGAYYGYTF
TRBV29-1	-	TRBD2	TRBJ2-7	TGCAGCGTGACTAGCGGGGGCTACGAGCAGTACTTC	CSVTSGGYEQYF
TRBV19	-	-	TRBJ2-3	TGTGCCAGTAAGGATATAGCGGTGACTAGCACAGATACGCAGTATTTT	CASKDIAVTSTDTQYF
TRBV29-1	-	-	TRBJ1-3	TGCAGCGTTAGGGGGAGAGAGAGAAACACCATATATTTT	CSVRGRERNTIYF
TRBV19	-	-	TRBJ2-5	TGTGCCAGTAAAGGCCGGGAGAGGGAGACCCAGTACTTC	CASKGRERETQYF
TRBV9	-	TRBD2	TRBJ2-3	TGTGCCAGCAGCTTGACTAGCGGGGTAGATACGCAGTATTTT	CASSLTSGVDTQYF
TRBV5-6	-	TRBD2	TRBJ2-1	TGTGCCAGCAGCTTCCCCGGGACTATTCACAATGAGCAGTTCTTC	CASSFPGTIHNEQFF
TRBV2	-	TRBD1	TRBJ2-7	TGTGCCAGCAATCTGGACAGGGAAAGCCTTCATCGCAGGGACGAGCAGTACTTC	CASNLDRESLHRRDEQYF
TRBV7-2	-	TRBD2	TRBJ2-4	TGTGCCAGCAGCTTAGGGGAGGGCCGGAACATTCAGTACTTC	CASSLGEGRNIQYF